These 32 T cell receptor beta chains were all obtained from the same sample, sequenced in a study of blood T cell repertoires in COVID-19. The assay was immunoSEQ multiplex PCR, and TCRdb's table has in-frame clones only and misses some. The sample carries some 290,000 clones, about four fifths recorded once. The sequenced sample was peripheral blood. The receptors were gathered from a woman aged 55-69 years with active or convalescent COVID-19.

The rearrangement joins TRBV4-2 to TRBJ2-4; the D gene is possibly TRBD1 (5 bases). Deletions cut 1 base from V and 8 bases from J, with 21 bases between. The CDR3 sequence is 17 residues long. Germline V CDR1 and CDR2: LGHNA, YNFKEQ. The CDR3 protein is CASSQARQGRFTDIQYF. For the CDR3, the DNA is TGTGCCAGCAGCCAAGCCCGGCAGGGAAGGTTCACGGACATTCAGTACTTC.

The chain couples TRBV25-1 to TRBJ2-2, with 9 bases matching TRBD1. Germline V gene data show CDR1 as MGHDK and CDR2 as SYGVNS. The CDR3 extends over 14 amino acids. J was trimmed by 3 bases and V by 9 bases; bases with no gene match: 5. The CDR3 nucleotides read TGTGCCAGTACCGGGACAGGGTACACCGGGGAGCTGTTTTTT. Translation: CASTGTGYTGELFF.

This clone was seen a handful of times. The CDR3 region has the DNA TGTGCCAGCAGTGAACAGGGAACAGAGACCCAGTACTTC. As protein: CASSEQGTETQYF. The chain links TRBV2 to TRBJ2-5; perhaps TRBD1 as D (5 bases). The germline CDR1 and CDR2 sequences are SNHLY and FYNNEI. The CDR3 loop spans 13 amino acids. The V and J ends lost 2 bases and 4 bases respectively, with 8 bases between them.

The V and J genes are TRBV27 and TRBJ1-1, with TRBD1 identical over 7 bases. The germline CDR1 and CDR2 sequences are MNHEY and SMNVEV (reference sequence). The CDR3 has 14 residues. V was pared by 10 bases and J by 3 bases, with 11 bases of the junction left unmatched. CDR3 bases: TGTGCCACCCGGAGGGGGCGAGGGGACACTGAAGCTTTCTTT. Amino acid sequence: CATRRGRGDTEAFF.

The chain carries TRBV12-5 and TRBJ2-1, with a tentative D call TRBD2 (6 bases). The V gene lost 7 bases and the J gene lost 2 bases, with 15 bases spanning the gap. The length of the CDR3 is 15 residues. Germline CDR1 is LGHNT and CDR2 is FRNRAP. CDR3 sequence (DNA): TGTGCTAGTGCCTTCGGAGGGGCCCCCTACAATGAGCAGTTCTTC. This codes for CASAFGGAPYNEQFF. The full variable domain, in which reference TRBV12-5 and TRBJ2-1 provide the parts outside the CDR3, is DARVTQTPRHKVTEMGQEVTMRCQPILGHNTVFWYRQTMMQGLELLAYFRNRAPLDDSGMPKDRFSAEMPDATLATLKIQPSEPRDSAVYFCASAFGGAPYNEQFFGPGTRLTVL.

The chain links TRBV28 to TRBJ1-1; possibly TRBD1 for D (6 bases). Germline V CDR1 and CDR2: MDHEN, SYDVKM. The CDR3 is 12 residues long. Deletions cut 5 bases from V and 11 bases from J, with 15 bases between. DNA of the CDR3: TGTGCCAGCAGTCCACGACAGGTAAAGGCTTTCTTT. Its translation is CASSPRQVKAFF. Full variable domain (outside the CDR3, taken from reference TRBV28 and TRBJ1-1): DVKVTQSSRYLVKRTGEKVFLECVQDMDHENMFWYRQDPGLGLRLIYFSYDVKMKEKGDIPEGYSVSREKKERFSLILESASTNQTSMYLCASSPRQVKAFFGQGTRLTVV.

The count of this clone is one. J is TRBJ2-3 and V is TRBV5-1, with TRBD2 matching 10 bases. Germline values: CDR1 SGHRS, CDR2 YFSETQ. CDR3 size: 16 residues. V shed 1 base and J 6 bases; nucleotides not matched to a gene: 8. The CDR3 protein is CASSLYPSGGGDTQYF. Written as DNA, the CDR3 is TGCGCCAGCAGCTTGTATCCTAGCGGGGGAGGCGATACGCAGTATTTT.

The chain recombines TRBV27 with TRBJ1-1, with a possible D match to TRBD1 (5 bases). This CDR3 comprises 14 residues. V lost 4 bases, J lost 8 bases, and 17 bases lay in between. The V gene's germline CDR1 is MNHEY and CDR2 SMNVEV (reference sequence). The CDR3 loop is CASSSWEGKVEAFF. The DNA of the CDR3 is TGTGCCAGCAGTTCGTGGGAGGGGAAAGTAGAAGCTTTCTTT.

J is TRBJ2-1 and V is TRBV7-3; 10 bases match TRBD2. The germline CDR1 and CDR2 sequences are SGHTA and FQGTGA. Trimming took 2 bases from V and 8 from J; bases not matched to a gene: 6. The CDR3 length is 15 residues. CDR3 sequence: CASSLERGGFDEQFF. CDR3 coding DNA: TGTGCCAGCAGCTTAGAGCGGGGGGGCTTCGATGAGCAGTTCTTC.

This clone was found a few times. This CDR3 is CASSSRGGSEAFF. CDR3 coding DNA: TGTGCCAGCAGCTCCAGGGGAGGGAGCGAAGCTTTCTTT. The rearrangement joins TRBV7-9 to TRBJ1-1; maybe TRBD1 (6 bases). The CDR3 is made up of 13 amino acids. V lost 4 bases and J lost 8, with 14 bases in between. CDR1 and CDR2 (germline): SEHNR, FQNEAQ (reference sequence).

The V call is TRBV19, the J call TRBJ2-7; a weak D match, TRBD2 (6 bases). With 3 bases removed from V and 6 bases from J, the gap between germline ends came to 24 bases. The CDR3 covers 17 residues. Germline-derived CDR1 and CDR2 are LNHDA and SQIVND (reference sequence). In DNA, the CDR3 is TGTGCCAGTAGTATCCAGGGAGGAGTAGCTACGGCGAGCGAGCAGTACTTC. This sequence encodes CASSIQGGVATASEQYF.

Here the CDR3 DNA reads TGTGCCAGCACCCCCGGGGGAAGCGCCGGGGAGCTGTTTTTT. It specifies CASTPGGSAGELFF. This sequence joins TRBV27 and TRBJ2-2, with D tentatively TRBD2 (6 bases). CDR1 is MNHEY, CDR2 SMNVEV, per germline (reference sequence). Trimming took 7 bases from V and 6 from J, leaving 15 bases between them. The CDR3 is made up of 14 amino acids.

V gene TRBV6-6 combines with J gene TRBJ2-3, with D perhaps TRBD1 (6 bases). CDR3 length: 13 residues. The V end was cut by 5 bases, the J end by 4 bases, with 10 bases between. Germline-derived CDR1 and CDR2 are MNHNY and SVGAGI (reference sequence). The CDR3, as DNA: TGTGCCAGCAGTCCAGGGGAACCAGATACGCAGTATTTT. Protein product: CASSPGEPDTQYF.

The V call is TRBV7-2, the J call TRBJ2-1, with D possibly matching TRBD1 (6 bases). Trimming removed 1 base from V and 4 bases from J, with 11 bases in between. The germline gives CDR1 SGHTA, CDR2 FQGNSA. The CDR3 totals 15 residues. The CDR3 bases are TGTGCCAGCAGCTTAGGACAGGAGTTTTACAATGAGCAGTTCTTC. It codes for CASSLGQEFYNEQFF.

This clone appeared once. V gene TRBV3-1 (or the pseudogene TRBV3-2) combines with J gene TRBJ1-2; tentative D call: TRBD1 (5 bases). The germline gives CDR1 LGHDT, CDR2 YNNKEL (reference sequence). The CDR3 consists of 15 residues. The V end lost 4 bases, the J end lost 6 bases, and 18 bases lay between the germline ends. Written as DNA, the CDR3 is TGTGCCAGCAGCCGACTGACGCCGGGACTTCATGGCTACACCTTC. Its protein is CASSRLTPGLHGYTF.

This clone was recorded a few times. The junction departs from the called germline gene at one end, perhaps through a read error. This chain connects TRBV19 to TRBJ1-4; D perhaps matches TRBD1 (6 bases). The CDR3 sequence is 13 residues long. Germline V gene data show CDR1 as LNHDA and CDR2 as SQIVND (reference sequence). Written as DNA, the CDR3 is TGTGCCAGTACCCCTACAGGGCGTGAAGAACTGTTTTTT. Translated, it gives CASTPTGREELFF.

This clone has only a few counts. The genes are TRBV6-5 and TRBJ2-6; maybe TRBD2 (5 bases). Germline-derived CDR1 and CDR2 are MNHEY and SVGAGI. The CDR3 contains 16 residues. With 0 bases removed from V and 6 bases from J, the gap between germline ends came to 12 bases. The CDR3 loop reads CASSYSNARVANVLTF. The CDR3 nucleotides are TGTGCCAGCAGTTACTCGAATGCGCGGGTGGCCAACGTCCTGACTTTC.

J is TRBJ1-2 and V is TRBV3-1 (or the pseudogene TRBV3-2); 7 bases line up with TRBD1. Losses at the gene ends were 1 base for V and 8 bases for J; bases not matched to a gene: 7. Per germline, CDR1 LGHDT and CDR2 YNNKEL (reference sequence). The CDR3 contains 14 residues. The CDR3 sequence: CASSQVRGQQGYTF. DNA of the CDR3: TGTGCCAGCAGCCAAGTGAGGGGGCAACAAGGCTACACCTTC.

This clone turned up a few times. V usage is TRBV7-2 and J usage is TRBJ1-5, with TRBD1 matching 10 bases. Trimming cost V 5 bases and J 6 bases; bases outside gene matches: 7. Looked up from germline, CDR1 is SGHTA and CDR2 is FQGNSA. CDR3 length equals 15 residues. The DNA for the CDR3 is TGTGCCAGCAGCCTGGACAGGGGGATCACTCAGCCCCAGCATTTT. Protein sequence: CASSLDRGITQPQHF.

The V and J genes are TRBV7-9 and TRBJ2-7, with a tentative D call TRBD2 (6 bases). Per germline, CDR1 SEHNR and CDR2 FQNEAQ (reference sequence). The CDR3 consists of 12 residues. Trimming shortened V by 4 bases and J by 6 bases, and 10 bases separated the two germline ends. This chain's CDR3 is CASSWEAGEQYF. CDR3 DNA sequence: TGTGCCAGCAGCTGGGAGGCGGGCGAGCAGTACTTC.

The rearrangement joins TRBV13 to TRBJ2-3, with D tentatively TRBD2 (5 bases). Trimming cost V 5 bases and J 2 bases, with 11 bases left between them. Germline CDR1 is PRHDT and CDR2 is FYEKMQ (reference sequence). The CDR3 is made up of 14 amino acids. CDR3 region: CASSREGFTDTQYF. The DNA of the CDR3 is TGTGCCAGCAGCCGCGAGGGCTTCACAGATACGCAGTATTTT.

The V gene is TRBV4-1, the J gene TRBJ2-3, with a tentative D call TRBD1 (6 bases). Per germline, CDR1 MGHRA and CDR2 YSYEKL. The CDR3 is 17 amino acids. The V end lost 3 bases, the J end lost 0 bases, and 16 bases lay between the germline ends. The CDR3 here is CASSQSPGQTSTDTQYF. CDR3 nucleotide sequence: TGCGCCAGCAGCCAGAGCCCCGGACAGACCAGCACAGATACGCAGTATTTT.

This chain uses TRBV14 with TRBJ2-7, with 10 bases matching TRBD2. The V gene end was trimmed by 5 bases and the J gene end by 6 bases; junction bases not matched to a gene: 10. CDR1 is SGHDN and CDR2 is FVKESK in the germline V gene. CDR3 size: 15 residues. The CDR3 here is CASSALAGASGEQYF. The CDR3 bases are TGTGCCAGCAGCGCTCTAGCGGGGGCCTCCGGCGAGCAGTACTTC.

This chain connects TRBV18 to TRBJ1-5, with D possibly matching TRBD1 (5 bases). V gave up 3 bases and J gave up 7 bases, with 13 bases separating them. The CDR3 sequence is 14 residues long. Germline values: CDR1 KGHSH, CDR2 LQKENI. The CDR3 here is CASSPPGRQQPQHF. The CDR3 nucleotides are TGTGCCAGCTCACCCCCAGGGCGTCAACAGCCCCAGCATTTT. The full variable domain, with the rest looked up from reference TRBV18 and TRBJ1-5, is NAGVMQNPRHLVRRRGQEARLRCSPMKGHSHVYWYRQLPEEGLKFMVYLQKENIIDESGMPKERFSAEFPKEGPSILRIQQVVRGDSAAYFCASSPPGRQQPQHFGDGTRLSIL.

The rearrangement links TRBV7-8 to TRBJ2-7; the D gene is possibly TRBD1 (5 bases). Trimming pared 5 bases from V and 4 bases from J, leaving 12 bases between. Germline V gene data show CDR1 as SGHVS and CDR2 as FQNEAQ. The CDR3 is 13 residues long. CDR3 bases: TGTGCCAGCAGCCCCGTTAGGGGTTACGAGCAGTACTTC. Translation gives CASSPVRGYEQYF.

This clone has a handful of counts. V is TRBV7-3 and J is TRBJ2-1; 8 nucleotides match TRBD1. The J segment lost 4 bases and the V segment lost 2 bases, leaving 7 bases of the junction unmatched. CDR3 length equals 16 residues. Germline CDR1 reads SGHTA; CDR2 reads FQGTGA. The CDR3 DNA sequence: TGTGCCAGCAGCTTACTCAGGGGGCGACGGTACAATGAGCAGTTCTTC. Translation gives CASSLLRGRRYNEQFF.

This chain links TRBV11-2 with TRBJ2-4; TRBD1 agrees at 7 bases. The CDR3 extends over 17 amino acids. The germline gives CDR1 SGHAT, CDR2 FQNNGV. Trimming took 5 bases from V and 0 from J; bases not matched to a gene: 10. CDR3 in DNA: TGTGCCAGCAGCGGGTTCGGGACAGTCCTAGCCAAAAACATTCAGTACTTC. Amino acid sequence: CASSGFGTVLAKNIQYF.

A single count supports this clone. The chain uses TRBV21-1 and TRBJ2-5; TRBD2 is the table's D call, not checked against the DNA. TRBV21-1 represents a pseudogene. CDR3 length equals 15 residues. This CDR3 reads CASKKMGLAFQTQYF. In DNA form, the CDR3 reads TGTGCCAGCAAAAAGATGGGACTAGCGTTTCAGACCCAGTACTTC.

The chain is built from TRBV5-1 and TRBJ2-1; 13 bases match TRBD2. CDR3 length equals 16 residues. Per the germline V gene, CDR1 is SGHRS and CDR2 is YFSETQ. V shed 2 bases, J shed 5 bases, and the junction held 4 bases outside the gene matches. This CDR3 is CASSFPTSGGNNEQFF. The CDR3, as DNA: TGCGCCAGCAGCTTCCCGACTAGCGGGGGGAACAATGAGCAGTTCTTC.

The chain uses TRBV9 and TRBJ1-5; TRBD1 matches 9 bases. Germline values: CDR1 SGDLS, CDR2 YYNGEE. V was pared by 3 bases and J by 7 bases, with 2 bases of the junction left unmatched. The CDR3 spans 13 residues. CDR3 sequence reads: CASSATGGQPQHF. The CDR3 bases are TGTGCCAGCAGCGCGACAGGGGGGCAGCCCCAGCATTTT.

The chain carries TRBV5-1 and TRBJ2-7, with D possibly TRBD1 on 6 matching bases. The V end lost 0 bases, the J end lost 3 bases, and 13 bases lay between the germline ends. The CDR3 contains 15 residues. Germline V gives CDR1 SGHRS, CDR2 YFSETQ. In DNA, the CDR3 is TGCGCCAGCAGCTTGGCCACAGGGTTAGGCTACGAGCAGTACTTC. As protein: CASSLATGLGYEQYF.

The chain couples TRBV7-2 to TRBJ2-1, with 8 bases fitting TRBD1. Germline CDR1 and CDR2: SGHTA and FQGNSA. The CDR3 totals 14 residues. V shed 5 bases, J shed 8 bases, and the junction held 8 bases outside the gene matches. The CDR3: CASSPRQGIDEQFF. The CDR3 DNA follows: TGTGCCAGCAGCCCCAGACAGGGGATCGATGAGCAGTTCTTC.